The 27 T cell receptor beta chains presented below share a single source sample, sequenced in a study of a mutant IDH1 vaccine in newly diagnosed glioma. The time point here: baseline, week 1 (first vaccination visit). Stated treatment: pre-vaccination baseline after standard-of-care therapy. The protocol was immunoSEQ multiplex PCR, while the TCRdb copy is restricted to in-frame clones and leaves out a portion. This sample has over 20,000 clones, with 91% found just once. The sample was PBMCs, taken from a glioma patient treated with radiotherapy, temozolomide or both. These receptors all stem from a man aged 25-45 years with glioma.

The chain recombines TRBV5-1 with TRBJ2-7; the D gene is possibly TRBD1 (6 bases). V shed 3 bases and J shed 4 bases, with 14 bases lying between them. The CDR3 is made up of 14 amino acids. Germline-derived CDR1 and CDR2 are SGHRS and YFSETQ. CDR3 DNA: TGCGCCAGCAGCTCCCTCGGGACACTTTACGAGCAGTACTTC. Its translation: CASSSLGTLYEQYF. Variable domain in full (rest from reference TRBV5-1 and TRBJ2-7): KAGVTQTPRYLIKTRGQQVTLSCSPISGHRSVSWYQQTPGQGLQFLFEYFSETQRNKGNFPGRFSGRQFSNSRSEMNVSTLELGDSALYLCASSSLGTLYEQYFGPGTRLTVT.

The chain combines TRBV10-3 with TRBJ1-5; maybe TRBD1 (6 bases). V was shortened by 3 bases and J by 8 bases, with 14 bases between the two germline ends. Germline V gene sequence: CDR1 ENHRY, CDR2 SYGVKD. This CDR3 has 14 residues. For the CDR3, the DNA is TGTGCCATCAGTGATAGAGGACAGACTAAGCCCCAGCATTTT. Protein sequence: CAISDRGQTKPQHF.

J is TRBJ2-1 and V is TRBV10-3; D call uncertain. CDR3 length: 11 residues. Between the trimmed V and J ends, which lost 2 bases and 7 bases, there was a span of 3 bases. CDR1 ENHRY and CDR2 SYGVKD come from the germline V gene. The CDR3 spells CAISERNEQFF. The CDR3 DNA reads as TGTGCCATCAGTGAGCGGAATGAGCAGTTCTTC.

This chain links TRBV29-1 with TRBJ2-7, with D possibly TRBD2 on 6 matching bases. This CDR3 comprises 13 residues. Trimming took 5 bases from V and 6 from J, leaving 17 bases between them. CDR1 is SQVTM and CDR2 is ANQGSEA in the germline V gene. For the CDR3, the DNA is TGCAGCGTTCGCGGAGGGTTAGCTAGCGAGCAGTACTTC. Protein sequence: CSVRGGLASEQYF.

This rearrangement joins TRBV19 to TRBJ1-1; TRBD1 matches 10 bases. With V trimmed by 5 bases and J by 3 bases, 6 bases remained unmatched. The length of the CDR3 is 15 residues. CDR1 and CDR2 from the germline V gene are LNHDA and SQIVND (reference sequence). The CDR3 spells CASSAPGTGDTEAFF. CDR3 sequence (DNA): TGTGCCAGTAGTGCCCCCGGGACAGGGGACACTGAAGCTTTCTTT. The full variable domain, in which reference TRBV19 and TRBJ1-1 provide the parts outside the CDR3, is DGGITQSPKYLFRKEGQNVTLSCEQNLNHDAMYWYRQDPGQGLRLIYYSQIVNDFQKGDIAEGYSVSREKKESFPLTVTSAQKNPTAFYLCASSAPGTGDTEAFFGQGTRLTVV.

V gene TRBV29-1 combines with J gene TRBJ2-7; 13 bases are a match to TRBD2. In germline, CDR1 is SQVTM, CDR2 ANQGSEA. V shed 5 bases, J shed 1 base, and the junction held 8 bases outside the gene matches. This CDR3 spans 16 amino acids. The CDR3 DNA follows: TGCAGCGTTCAGGGGGGACTAGCGGGAACGTCCTACGAGCAGTACTTC. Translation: CSVQGGLAGTSYEQYF.

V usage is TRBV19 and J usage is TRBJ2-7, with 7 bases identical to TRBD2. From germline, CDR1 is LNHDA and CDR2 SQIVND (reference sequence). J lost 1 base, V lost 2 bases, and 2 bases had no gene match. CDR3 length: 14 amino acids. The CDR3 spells CASSITGGSYEQYF. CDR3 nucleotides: TGTGCCAGTAGTATAACGGGGGGATCCTACGAGCAGTACTTC.

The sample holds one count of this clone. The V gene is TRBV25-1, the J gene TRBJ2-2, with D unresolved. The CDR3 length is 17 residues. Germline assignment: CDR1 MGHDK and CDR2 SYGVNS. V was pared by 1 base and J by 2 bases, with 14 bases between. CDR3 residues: CASSELSGPVNTGELFF. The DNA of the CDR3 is TGTGCCAGCAGTGAATTAAGTGGACCGGTTAACACCGGGGAGCTGTTTTTT.

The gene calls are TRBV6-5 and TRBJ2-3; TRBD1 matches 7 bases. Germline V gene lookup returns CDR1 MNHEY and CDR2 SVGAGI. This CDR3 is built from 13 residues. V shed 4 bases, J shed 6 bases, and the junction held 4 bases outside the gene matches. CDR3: CASSFKGADTQYF. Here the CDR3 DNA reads TGTGCCAGCAGTTTTAAGGGGGCCGATACGCAGTATTTT.

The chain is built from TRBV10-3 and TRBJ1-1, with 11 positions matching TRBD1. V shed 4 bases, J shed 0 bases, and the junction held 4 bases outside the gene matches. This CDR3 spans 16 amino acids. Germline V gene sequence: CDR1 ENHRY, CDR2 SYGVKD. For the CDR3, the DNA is TGTGCCATCAGTGGGGGACAGGGGGGACTGAACACTGAAGCTTTCTTT. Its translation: CAISGGQGGLNTEAFF.

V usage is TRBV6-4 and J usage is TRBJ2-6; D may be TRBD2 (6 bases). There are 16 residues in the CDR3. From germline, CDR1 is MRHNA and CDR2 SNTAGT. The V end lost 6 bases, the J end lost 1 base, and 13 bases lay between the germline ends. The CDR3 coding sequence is TGTGCCAGCAGCCTCGGAGGGGTATCTGGGGCCAACGTCCTGACTTTC. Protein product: CASSLGGVSGANVLTF.

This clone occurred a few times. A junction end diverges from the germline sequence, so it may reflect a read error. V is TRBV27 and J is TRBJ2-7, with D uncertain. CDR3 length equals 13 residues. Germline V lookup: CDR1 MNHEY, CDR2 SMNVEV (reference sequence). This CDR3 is CASSVSSFYEQYF. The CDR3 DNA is TGTGCCAGCAGTGTATCTTCCTTCTACGAGCAGTACTTC.

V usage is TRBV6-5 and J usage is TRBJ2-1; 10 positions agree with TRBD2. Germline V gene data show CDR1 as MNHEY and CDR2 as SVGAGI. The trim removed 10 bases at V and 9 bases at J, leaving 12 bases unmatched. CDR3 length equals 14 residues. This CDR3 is CATKTSGPGGEQFF. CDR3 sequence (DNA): TGTGCCACCAAGACTAGCGGGCCCGGGGGTGAGCAGTTCTTC.

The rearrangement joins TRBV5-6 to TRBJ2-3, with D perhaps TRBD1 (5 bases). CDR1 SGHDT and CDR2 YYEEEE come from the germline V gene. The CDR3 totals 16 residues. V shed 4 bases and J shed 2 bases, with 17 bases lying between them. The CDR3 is CASSPFRGNSTDTQYF. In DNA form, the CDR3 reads TGTGCCAGCAGCCCCTTTAGGGGCAACTCCACAGATACGCAGTATTTT.

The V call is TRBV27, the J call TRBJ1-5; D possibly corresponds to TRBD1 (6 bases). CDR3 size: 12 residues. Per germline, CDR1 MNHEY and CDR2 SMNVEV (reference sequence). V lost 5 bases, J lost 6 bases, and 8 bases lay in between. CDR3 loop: CASSDRFQPQHF. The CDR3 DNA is TGTGCCAGCAGTGACAGGTTTCAGCCCCAGCATTTT.

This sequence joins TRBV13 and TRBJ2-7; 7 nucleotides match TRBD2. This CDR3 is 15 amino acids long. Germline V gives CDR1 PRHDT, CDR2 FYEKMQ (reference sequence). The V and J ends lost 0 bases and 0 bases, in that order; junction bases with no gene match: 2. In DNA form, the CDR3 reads TGTGCCAGCAGCTTAGGCGGGAGGCCCTCCTACGAGCAGTACTTC. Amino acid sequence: CASSLGGRPSYEQYF. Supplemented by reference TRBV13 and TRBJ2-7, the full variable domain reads AAGVIQSPRHLIKEKRETATLKCYPIPRHDTVYWYQQGPGQDPQFLISFYEKMQSDKGSIPDRFSAQQFSDYHSELNMSSLELGDSALYFCASSLGGRPSYEQYFGPGTRLTVT.

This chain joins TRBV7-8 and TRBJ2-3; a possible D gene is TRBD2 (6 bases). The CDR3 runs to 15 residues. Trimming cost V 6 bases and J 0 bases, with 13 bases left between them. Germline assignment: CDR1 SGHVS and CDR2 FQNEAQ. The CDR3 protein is CASSLSSASTDTQYF. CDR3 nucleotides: TGTGCCAGCAGTTTATCTAGCGCTAGCACAGATACGCAGTATTTT.

The CDR3 sequence is CASSEWTSGRTGELFF. In nucleotides, the CDR3 is TGTGCCAGCAGTGAATGGACTAGCGGGAGGACCGGGGAGCTGTTTTTT. V gene TRBV6-1 combines with J gene TRBJ2-2, with TRBD2 matching over 14 bases. This CDR3 region has 16 residues. Germline assignment: CDR1 MNHNS and CDR2 SASEGT. J was trimmed by 5 bases and V by 2 bases; bases with no gene match: 1.

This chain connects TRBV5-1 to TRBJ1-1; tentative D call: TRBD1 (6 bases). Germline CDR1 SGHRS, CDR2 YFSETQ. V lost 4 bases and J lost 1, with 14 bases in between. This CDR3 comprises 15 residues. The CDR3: CASSPRGGGNTEAFF. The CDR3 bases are TGCGCCAGCAGCCCCCGGGGAGGGGGGAACACTGAAGCTTTCTTT.

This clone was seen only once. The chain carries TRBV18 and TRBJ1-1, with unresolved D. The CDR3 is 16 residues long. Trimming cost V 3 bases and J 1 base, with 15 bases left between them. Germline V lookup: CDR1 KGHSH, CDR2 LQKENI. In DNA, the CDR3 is TGTGCCAGCTCACCCCGCCACGGGGAGGGGAACACTGAAGCTTTCTTT. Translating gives CASSPRHGEGNTEAFF. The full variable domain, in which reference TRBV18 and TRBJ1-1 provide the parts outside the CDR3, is NAGVMQNPRHLVRRRGQEARLRCSPMKGHSHVYWYRQLPEEGLKFMVYLQKENIIDESGMPKERFSAEFPKEGPSILRIQQVVRGDSAAYFCASSPRHGEGNTEAFFGQGTRLTVV.

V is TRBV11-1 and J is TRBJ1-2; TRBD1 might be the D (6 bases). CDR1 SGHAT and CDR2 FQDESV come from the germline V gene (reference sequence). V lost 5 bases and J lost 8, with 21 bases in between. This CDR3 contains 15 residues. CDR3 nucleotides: TGTGCCAGCAGCGCGCGGAACCCAGGGGCCGAAGGCTACACCTTC. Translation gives CASSARNPGAEGYTF.

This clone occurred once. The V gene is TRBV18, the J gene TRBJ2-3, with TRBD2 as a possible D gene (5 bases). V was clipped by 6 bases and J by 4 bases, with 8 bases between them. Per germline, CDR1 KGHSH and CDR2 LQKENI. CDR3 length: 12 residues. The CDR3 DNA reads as TGTGCCAGCTCGCTACTAGCAGATACGCAGTATTTT. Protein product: CASSLLADTQYF.

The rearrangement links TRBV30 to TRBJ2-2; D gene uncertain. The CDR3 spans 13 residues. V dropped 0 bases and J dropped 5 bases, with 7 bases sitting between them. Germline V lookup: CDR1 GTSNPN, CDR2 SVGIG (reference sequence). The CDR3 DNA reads TGTGCCTGGAGTGTACGAGTTACCGGGGAGCTGTTTTTT. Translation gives CAWSVRVTGELFF.

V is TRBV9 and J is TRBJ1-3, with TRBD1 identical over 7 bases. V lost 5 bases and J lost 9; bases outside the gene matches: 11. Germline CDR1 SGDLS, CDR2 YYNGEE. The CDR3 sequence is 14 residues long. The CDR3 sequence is CASRSWGGGGTIYF. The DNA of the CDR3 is TGTGCCAGCAGGTCCTGGGGAGGGGGCGGCACCATATATTTT.

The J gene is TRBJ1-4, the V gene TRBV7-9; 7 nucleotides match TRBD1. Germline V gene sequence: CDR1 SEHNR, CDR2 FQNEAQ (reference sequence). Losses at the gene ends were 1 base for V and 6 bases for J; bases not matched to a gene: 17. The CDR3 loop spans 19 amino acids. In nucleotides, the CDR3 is TGTGCCAGCAGCTTAGGACCAGGGGGTTTTGCACGCAAGGATGAAAAACTGTTTTTT. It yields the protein CASSLGPGGFARKDEKLFF.

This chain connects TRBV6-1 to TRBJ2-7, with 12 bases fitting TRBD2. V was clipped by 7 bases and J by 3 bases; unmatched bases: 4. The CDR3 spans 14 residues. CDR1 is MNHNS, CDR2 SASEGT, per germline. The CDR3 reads CASKPTSGSYEQYF. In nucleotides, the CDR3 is TGTGCCAGCAAACCGACTAGCGGGAGCTACGAGCAGTACTTC.

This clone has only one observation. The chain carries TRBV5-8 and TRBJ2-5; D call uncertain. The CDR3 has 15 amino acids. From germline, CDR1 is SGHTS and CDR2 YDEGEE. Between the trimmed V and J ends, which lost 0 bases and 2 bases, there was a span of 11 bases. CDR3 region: CASSLGRTLQETQYF. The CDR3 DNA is TGTGCCAGCAGCTTGGGCAGGACCCTTCAAGAGACCCAGTACTTC. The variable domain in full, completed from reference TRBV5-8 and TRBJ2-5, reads EAGVTQSPTHLIKTRGQQATLRCSPISGHTSVYWYQQALGLGLQFLLWYDEGEERNRGNFPPRFSGRQFPNYSSELNVNALELEDSALYLCASSLGRTLQETQYFGPGTRLLVL.